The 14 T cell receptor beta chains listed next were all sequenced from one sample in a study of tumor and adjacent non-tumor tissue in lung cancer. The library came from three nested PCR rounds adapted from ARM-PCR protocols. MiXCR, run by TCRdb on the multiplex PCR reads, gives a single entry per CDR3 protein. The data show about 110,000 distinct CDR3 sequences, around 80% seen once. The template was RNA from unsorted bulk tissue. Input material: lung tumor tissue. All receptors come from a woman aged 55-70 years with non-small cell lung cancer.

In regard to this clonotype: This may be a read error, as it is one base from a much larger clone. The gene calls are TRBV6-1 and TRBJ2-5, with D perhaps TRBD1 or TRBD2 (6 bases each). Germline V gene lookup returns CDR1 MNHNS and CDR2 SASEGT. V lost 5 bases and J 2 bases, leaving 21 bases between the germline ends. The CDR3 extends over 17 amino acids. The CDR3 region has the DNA TGTGCCAGCAGTAGGAATCGGTTCGGGGGCCCACAAGAGACCCAGTACTTC. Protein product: CASSRNRFGGPQETQYF.

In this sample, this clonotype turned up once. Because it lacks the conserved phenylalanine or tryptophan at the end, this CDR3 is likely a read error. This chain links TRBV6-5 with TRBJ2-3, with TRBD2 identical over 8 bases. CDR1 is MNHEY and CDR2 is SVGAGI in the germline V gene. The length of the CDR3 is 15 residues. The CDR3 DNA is TGCGCCAGCAATGTAGCGGGATCTAGCACAGATACGCAGTATTCT. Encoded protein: CASNVAGSSTDTQYS.

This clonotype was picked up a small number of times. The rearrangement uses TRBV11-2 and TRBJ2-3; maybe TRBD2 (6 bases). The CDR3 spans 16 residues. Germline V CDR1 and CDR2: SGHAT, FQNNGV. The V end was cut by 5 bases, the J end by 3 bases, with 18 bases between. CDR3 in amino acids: CASSAGRGWGTDTQYF. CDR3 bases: TGTGCCAGCAGCGCAGGACGGGGGTGGGGGACAGATACGCAGTATTTT.

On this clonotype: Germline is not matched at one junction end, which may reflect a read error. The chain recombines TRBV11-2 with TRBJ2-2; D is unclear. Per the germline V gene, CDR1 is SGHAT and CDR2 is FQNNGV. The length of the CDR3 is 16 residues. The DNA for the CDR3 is TGTGCCAGCAGCTTAGTATTGGTGGCCCACACCTGGGAACTGTTTTTT. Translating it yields CASSLVLVAHTWELFF.

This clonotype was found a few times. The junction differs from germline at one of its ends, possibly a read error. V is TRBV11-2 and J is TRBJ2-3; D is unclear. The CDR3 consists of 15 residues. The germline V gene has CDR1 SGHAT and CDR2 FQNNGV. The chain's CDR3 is CASSLEPRDGNTQYF. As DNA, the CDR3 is TGTGCCAGCAGCTTAGAGCCCCGAGATGGGAATACCCAGTATTTT.

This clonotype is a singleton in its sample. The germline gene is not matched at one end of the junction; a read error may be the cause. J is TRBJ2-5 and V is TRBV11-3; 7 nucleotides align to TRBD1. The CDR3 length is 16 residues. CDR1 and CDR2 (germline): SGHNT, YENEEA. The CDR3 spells CASSSDGIGGLETQYF. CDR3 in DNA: TGCGCCAGCAGCTCCGACGGGATAGGGGGCTTAGAGACCCAGTACTTC.

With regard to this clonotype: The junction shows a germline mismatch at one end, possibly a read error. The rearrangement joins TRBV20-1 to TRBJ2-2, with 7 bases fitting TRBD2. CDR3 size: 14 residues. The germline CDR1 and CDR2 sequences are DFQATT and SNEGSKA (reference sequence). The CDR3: CSASRSSGTGELCF. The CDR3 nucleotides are TGCAGTGCTTCCAGATCTAGCGGCACGGGGGAGCTGTGTTTT.

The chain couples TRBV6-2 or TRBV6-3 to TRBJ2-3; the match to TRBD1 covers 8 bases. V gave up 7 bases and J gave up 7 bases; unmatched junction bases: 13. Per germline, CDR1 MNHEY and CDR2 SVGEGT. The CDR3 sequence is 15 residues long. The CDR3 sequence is CASNPFRDRLNTQYF. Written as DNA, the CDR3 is TGTGCCAGCAACCCCTTCCGGGACAGGTTGAATACGCAGTATTTT.

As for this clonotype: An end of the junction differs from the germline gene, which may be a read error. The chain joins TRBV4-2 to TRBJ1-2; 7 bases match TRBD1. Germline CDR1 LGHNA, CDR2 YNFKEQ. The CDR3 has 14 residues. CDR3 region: CASCQVSRGYDYTF. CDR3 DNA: TGTGCCAGCTGCCAAGTCTCCAGGGGGTATGACTACACCTTC.

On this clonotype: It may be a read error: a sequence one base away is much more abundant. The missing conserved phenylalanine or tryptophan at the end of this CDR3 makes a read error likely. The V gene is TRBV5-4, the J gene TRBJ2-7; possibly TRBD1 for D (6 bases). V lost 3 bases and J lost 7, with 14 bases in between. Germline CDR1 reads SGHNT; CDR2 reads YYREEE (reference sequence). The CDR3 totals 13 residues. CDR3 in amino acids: CASSSTGLREQYI. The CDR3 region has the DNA TGTGCCAGCAGCTCTACAGGGTTGAGAGAGCAGTACATC.

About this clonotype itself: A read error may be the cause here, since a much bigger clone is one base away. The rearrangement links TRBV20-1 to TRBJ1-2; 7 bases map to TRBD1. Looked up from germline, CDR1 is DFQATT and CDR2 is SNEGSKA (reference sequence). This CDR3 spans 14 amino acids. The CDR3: CSTRDSRGPYGYTF. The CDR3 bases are TGCAGTACTAGAGATAGTAGGGGGCCCTATGGCTACACCTTC.

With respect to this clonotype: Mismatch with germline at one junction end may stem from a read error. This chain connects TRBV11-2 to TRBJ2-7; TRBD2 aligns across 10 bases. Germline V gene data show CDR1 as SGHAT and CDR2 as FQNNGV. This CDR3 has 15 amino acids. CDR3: CVSRYGTSAGYEQYF. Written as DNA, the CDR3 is TGTGTCAGCAGATATGGGACTAGCGCGGGCTACGAGCAGTACTTC.

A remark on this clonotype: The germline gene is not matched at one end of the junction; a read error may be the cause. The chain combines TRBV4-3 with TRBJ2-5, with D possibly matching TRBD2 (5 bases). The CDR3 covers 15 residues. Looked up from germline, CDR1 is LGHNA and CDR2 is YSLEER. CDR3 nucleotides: TGTGCCAGCAGCCAAGATCATCGGGATATGGAAACCCAGTACTTC. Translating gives CASSQDHRDMETQYF.

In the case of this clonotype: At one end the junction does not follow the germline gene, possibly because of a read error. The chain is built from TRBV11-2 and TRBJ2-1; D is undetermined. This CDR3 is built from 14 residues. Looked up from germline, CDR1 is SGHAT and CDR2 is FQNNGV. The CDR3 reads CASGLEGAYNEQSF. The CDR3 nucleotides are TGTGCCAGCGGCTTAGAAGGCGCCTACAATGAGCAGTCCTTT.